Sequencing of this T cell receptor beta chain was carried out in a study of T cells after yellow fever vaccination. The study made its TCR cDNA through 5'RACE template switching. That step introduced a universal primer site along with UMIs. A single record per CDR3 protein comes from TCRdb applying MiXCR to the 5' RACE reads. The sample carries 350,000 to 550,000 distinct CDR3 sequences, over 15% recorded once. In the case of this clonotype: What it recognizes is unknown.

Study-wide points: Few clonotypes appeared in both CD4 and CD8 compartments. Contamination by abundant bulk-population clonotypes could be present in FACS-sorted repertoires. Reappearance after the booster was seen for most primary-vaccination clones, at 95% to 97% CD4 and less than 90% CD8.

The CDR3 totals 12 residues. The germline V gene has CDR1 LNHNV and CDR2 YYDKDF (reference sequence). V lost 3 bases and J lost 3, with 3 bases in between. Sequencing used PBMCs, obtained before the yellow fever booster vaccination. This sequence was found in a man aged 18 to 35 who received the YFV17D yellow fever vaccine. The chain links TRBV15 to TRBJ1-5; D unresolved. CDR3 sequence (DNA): TGTGCCACCAGCAGTTACAATCAGCCCCAGCATTTT. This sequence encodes CATSSYNQPQHF.